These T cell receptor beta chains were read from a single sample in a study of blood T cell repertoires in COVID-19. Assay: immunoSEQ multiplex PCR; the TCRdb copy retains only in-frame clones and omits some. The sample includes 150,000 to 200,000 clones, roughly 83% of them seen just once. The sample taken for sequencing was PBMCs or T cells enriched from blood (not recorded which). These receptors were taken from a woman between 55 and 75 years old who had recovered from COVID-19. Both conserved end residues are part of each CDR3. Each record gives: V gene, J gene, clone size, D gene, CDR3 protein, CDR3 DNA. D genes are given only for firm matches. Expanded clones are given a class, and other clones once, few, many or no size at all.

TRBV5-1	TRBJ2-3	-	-	CASSLAQGGRDTQYF	TGCGCCAGCAGCTTGGCTCAGGGGGGAAGAGATACGCAGTATTTT
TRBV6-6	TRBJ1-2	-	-	CASSYPTAQNYGYTF	TGTGCCAGCAGTTACCCCACAGCCCAAAACTATGGCTACACCTTC
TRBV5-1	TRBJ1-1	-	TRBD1	CASSVTGLNTEAFF	TGCGCCAGCAGCGTGACAGGGTTGAACACTGAAGCTTTCTTT
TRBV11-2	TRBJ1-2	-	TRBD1	CASSLQGGYGYTF	TGTGCCAGCAGCTTACAGGGGGGCTATGGCTACACCTTC
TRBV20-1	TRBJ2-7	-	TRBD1	CSASSGTGLPEQYF	TGCAGTGCTAGTTCTGGGACAGGGTTGCCCGAGCAGTACTTC
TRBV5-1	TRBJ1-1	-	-	CASSLGREGAFF	TGCGCCAGCAGCTTGGGTCGGGAGGGAGCTTTCTTT
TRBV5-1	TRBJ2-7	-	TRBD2	CASSMGPGGIEQYF	TGCGCCAGCAGCATGGGTCCGGGAGGGATCGAGCAGTACTTC
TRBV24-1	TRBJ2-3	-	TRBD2	CATSDFQAGATDTQYF	TGTGCCACCAGTGATTTTCAAGCGGGAGCCACAGATACGCAGTATTTT
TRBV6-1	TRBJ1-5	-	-	CASSEALSSYGQPQHF	TGTGCCAGCAGTGAAGCGCTGTCGAGTTACGGTCAGCCCCAGCATTTT
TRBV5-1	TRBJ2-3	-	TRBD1	CASSLGQSTDTQYF	TGCGCCAGCAGTTTGGGACAGTCCACAGATACGCAGTATTTT
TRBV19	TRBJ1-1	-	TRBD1	CASSVGTDTEAFF	TGTGCCAGTAGTGTCGGGACAGACACTGAAGCTTTCTTT
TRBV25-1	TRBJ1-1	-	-	CASRERGRQGTEAFF	TGTGCCAGCAGGGAAAGGGGCAGGCAGGGCACTGAAGCTTTCTTT
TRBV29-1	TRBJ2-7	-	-	CSVAGLVDEQYF	TGCAGCGTAGCGGGTCTCGTTGACGAGCAGTACTTC
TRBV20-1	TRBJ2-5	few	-	CSASVWQAEETQYF	TGCAGTGCTAGTGTTTGGCAGGCCGAAGAGACCCAGTACTTC
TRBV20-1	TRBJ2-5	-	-	CSARVEETQYF	TGCAGTGCTAGAGTCGAGGAGACCCAGTACTTC
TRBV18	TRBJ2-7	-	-	CASSSTGFLEQYF	TGTGCCAGCTCTTCCACGGGGTTTCTCGAGCAGTACTTC
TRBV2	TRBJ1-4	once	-	CASSRGGVDEKLFF	TGTGCCAGCAGTCGGGGAGGGGTGGACGAAAAACTGTTTTTT
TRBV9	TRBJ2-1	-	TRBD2	CASSVTSGGSYNEQFF	TGTGCCAGCAGCGTGACTAGCGGGGGCTCCTACAATGAGCAGTTCTTC
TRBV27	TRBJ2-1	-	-	CASSRTGYNEQFF	TGTGCCAGCAGCCGCACGGGCTACAATGAGCAGTTCTTC
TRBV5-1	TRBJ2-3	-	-	CASSLGQPTDTQYF	TGCGCCAGCAGCTTGGGACAGCCCACAGATACGCAGTATTTT
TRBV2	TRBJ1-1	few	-	CATQDLNTEAFF	TGTGCCACACAGGATCTGAACACTGAAGCTTTCTTT